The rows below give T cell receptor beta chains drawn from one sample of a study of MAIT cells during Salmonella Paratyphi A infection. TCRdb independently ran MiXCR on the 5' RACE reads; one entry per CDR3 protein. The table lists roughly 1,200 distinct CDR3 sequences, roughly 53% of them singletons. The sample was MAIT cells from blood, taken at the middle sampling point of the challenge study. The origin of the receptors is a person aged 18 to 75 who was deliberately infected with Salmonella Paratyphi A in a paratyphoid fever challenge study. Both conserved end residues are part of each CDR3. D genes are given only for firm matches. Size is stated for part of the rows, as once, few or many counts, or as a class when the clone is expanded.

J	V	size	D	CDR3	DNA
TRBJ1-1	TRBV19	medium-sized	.	CASSPSPENTEAFF	TGTGCCAGTAGTCCTAGTCCCGAGAACACTGAAGCTTTCTTT
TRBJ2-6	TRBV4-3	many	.	CASSQDWDSGANVLTF	TGCGCCAGCAGCCAAGATTGGGACTCTGGGGCCAACGTCCTGACTTTC
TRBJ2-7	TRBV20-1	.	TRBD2	CSARPSGMYEQYF	TGCAGTGCTAGACCTAGCGGGATGTACGAGCAGTACTTC
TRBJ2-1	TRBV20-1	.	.	CSVNPRDRYNEQFF	TGCAGTGTCAACCCCCGGGACCGCTACAATGAGCAGTTCTTC
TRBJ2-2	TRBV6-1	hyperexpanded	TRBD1	CASSAGTGDTGELFF	TGTGCCAGCAGTGCCGGGACAGGGGACACCGGGGAGCTGTTTTTT
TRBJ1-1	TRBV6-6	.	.	CASSGTENTEAFF	TGTGCCAGCAGTGGGACCGAGAACACTGAAGCTTTCTTT
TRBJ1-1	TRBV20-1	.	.	CSARAEVTEAFF	TGCAGTGCTAGAGCGGAGGTCACTGAAGCTTTCTTT
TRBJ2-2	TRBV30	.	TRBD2	CAWSVAGRETGELFF	TGTGCCTGGAGTGTGGCAGGGCGGGAGACCGGGGAGCTGTTTTTT
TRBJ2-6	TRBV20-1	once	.	CSARTLSGANVLTF	TGCAGTGCTAGGACTCTCTCTGGGGCCAACGTCCTGACTTTC
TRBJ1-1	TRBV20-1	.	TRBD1	CSARGGGDRVTEAFF	TGCAGTGCTAGAGGGGGAGGGGACAGGGTTACTGAAGCTTTCTTT
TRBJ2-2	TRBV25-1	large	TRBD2	CASSELEREVGELFF	TGTGCCAGCAGTGAATTAGAGCGGGAGGTCGGGGAGCTGTTTTTT
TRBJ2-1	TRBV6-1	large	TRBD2	CASSETSGNYNEQFF	TGTGCCAGCAGTGAAACTAGCGGGAACTACAATGAGCAGTTCTTC
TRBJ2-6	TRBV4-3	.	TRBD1	CASSQETGSGANVLTF	TGCGCCAGCAGCCAAGAGACAGGGTCTGGGGCCAACGTCCTGACTTTC
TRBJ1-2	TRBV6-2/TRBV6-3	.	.	CASSLHPTAVPDGYTF	TGTGCCAGCAGCCTCCACCCCACAGCTGTCCCTGATGGCTACACCTTC
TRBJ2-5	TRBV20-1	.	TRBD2	CSARAGVVETQYF	TGCAGTGCTAGGGCGGGAGTGGTAGAGACCCAGTACTTC
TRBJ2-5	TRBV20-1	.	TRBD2	CSQALAGDVETQYF	TGCAGCCAAGCACTAGCGGGAGACGTGGAGACCCAGTACTTC
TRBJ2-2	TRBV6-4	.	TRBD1	CASSDRPGQGNTGELFF	TGTGCCAGCAGTGACCGGCCGGGACAGGGAAACACCGGGGAGCTGTTTTTT
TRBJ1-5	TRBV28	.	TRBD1	CASTRTGDSNQPQHF	TGTGCCAGCACTAGGACAGGGGATAGCAATCAGCCCCAGCATTTT
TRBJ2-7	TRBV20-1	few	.	CSEAVGDSISYEQYF	TGCAGTGAAGCAGTAGGGGACTCGATCTCCTACGAGCAGTACTTC
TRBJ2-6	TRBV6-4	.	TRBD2	CASSDGLAGGAGANVLTF	TGTGCCAGCAGTGACGGACTAGCGGGAGGTGCAGGGGCCAACGTCCTGACTTTC
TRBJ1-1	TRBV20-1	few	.	CSARGQVDTEAFF	TGCAGTGCTAGAGGACAGGTGGACACTGAAGCTTTCTTT
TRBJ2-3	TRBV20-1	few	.	CSARDGGGQDTQYF	TGCAGTGCTAGAGATGGGGGGGGCCAAGATACGCAGTATTTT
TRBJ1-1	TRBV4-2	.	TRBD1	CASSQGDRVTEAFF	TGTGCCAGCAGCCAAGGGGACAGGGTTACTGAAGCTTTCTTT
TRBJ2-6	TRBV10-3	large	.	CAISESNSGANVLTF	TGTGCCATCAGTGAGTCAAACTCTGGGGCCAACGTCCTGACTTTC
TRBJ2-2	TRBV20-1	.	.	CSAGGDTGELFF	TGCAGTGCTGGCGGGGACACCGGGGAGCTGTTTTTT
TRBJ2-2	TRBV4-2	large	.	CASRQNLGDAGELFF	TGTGCCAGCAGACAAAATCTCGGGGACGCCGGGGAGCTGTTTTTT
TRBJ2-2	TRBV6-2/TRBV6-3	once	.	CASQVMVADDTGELFF	TGTGCCAGCCAAGTCATGGTAGCTGACGACACCGGGGAGCTGTTTTTT
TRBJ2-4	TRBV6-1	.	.	CASSEAGDRDIQYF	TGTGCCAGCAGTGAAGCGGGAGATAGGGACATTCAGTACTTC
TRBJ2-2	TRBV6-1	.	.	CASVRMEDTGELFF	TGTGCCAGCGTACGGATGGAGGACACCGGGGAGCTGTTTTTT
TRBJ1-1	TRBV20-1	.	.	CSARSDSKAFF	TGCAGTGCCCGGTCGGACAGTAAAGCTTTCTTT
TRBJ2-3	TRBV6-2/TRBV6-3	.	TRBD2	CASTMGLADTDTQYF	TGTGCCAGCACCATGGGACTAGCGGACACAGATACGCAGTATTTT
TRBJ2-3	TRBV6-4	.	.	CASTRLDRADTQYF	TGTGCCAGCACCAGACTCGATCGGGCAGATACGCAGTATTTT
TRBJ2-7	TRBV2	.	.	CASSFYICSARGRLENEQYF	.
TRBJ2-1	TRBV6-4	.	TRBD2	CASSEAGGNEQFF	TGTGCCAGCAGTGAAGCGGGAGGGAATGAGCAGTTCTTC
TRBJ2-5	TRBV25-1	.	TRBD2	CARDGGGQETQYF	TGTGCTAGAGATGGGGGGGGCCAAGAGACCCAGTACTTC
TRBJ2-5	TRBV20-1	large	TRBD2	CSASTGTSEETQYF	TGCAGTGCAAGCACCGGGACTAGCGAAGAGACCCAGTACTTC
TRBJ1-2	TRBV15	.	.	CATSREMEGLYGYTF	TGTGCCACCAGCAGGGAGATGGAAGGCCTCTATGGCTACACCTTC
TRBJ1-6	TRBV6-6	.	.	CASSYEGEPSPLHF	TGTGCCAGCAGTTATGAAGGGGAGCCTTCACCCCTCCACTTT
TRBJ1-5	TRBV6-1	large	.	CASSEGYSNQPQHF	TGTGCCAGCAGTGAGGGATATAGCAATCAGCCCCAGCATTTT
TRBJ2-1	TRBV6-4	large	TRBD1	CASSMGSTGGSEQFF	TGTGCCAGCAGCATGGGGTCGACAGGGGGGAGTGAGCAGTTCTTC
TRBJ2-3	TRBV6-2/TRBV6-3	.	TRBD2	CASSFQAGGADTQYF	TGTGCCAGCAGTTTCCAAGCGGGAGGCGCAGATACGCAGTATTTT
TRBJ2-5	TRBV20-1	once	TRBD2	CSARAGEPSGPEETQYF	TGCAGTGCTAGGGCGGGAGAACCAAGCGGGCCCGAGGAGACCCAGTACTTC
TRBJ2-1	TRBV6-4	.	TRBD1	CASSDGTGGNEQYF	TGTGCCAGCTCGGATGGGACAGGGGGCAATGAGCAGTACTTT
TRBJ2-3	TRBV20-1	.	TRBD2	CSASSQELSGGPTDTQYF	TGCAGTGCCAGCAGCCAAGAATTATCGGGAGGGCCAACAGATACGCAGTATTTT